Below are 14 T cell receptor beta chains sequenced from a single sample in a study of blood T cell repertoires in COVID-19. Method: immunoSEQ multiplex PCR; TCRdb's copy keeps in-frame clones and lacks some. The sample includes some 500,000 clones, roughly 89% of them seen just once. The sequencing sample was made of peripheral blood. The receptors were gathered from a woman in her forties or fifties with COVID-19, enrolled during active disease.

This clone showed up just a few times. V is TRBV5-4 and J is TRBJ1-5, with D possibly being TRBD1 (5 bases). Germline assignment: CDR1 SGHNT and CDR2 YYREEE (reference sequence). The CDR3 is 15 residues long. The V and J ends lost 4 bases and 4 bases respectively, with 15 bases between them. CDR3 amino acids: CASSPGGHTNQPQHF. As DNA, the CDR3 is TGTGCCAGCAGCCCGGGGGGTCATACAAATCAGCCCCAGCATTTT.

This chain links TRBV27 with TRBJ2-3, with a possible D match to TRBD2 (6 bases). CDR1 and CDR2 from the germline V gene are MNHEY and SMNVEV (reference sequence). The V end was cut by 4 bases, the J end by 0 bases, with 17 bases between. This CDR3 has 17 residues. The CDR3 DNA is TGTGCCAGCAGTTACGGTTTGCGGGGTTGGAGCACAGATACGCAGTATTTT. This encodes CASSYGLRGWSTDTQYF.

This clone is a singleton in its sample. The chain uses TRBV6-5 and TRBJ2-2; perhaps TRBD1 as D (5 bases). This CDR3 is built from 14 residues. Germline-derived CDR1 and CDR2 are MNHEY and SVGAGI. V lost 7 bases to trimming and J lost 2 bases, with 11 bases between them. The CDR3 is CASKQGTNTGELFF. CDR3 bases: TGTGCCAGCAAGCAGGGTACAAACACCGGGGAGCTGTTTTTT.

The chain has TRBV10-1 and TRBJ1-1; the D gene is possibly TRBD1 (5 bases). Germline V gene data show CDR1 as WNHNN and CDR2 as SYGVQD (reference sequence). Trimming removed 3 bases at V and 1 base at J, with 12 bases between. The length of the CDR3 is 15 residues. CDR3 nucleotide sequence: TGCGCCAGCAGTGATGGTGGCAGGGAGAACACTGAAGCTTTCTTT. It encodes CASSDGGRENTEAFF.

V is TRBV3-1 (or the pseudogene TRBV3-2) and J is TRBJ2-3, with 8 bases fitting TRBD2. Germline V CDR1 and CDR2: LGHDT, YNNKEL (reference sequence). The CDR3 extends over 16 amino acids. V lost 1 base and J lost 2; bases outside the gene matches: 5. CDR3 residues: CASSQVRAGATDTQYF. CDR3 DNA: TGTGCCAGCAGCCAAGTTAGAGCGGGAGCCACAGATACGCAGTATTTT.

The chain carries TRBV2 and TRBJ1-5; maybe TRBD1 (6 bases). The CDR3 loop spans 14 amino acids. Germline lookup yields CDR1 SNHLY and CDR2 FYNNEI. Trimming took off 10 bases at V and 3 bases at J, with 16 bases between the two ends. In nucleotides, the CDR3 is TGTGCCAATGGAGATCACAGGGACAATCAGCCCCAGCATTTT. This sequence encodes CANGDHRDNQPQHF.

This chain links TRBV5-1 with TRBJ2-3, with TRBD2 as a possible D gene (6 bases). Germline CDR1 SGHRS, CDR2 YFSETQ. The germline V and J ends were trimmed by 4 bases and 3 bases, with 12 bases remaining between them. This CDR3 comprises 14 residues. CDR3 protein: CASSPGTGTDTQYF. CDR3 nucleotide sequence: TGCGCCAGCAGCCCCGGGACTGGGACAGATACGCAGTATTTT. Using reference TRBV5-1 and TRBJ2-3 for the parts outside the CDR3, the full variable domain is KAGVTQTPRYLIKTRGQQVTLSCSPISGHRSVSWYQQTPGQGLQFLFEYFSETQRNKGNFPGRFSGRQFSNSRSEMNVSTLELGDSALYLCASSPGTGTDTQYFGPGTRLTVL.

This clone was observed a few times. J is TRBJ1-1 and V is TRBV30; D possibly corresponds to TRBD1 (6 bases). Germline loops: CDR1 GTSNPN, CDR2 SVGIG (reference sequence). V was shortened by 6 bases and J by 0 bases, with 11 bases between the two germline ends. The CDR3 contains 13 residues. CDR3 sequence: CACYGTLNTEAFF. The CDR3 DNA reads TGTGCCTGTTACGGGACACTGAACACTGAAGCTTTCTTT.

The rearrangement links TRBV5-4 to TRBJ1-4; 7 positions agree with TRBD1. The J segment lost 0 bases and the V segment lost 5 bases, leaving 7 bases of the junction unmatched. The length of the CDR3 is 16 residues. Germline V gives CDR1 SGHNT, CDR2 YYREEE (reference sequence). The CDR3 DNA reads as TGTGCCAGCAGTTCCGGCGGGACAGCAACTAATGAAAAACTGTTTTTT. Its translation: CASSSGGTATNEKLFF.

This clone was recorded only once. The chain is built from TRBV4-1 and TRBJ1-5; D may be TRBD1 (6 bases). Trimming removed 1 base at V and 4 bases at J, with 20 bases between. This CDR3 has 18 amino acids. Germline values: CDR1 MGHRA, CDR2 YSYEKL. In nucleotides, the CDR3 is TGCGCCAGCAGCCAAGGACTACAGGGAAAGAAGGTGAATCAGCCCCAGCATTTT. Translated: CASSQGLQGKKVNQPQHF.

The chain combines TRBV18 with TRBJ2-7; tentatively, D is TRBD1 (7 bases). The length of the CDR3 is 15 residues. V was clipped by 3 bases and J by 0 bases, with 12 bases between them. Germline CDR1 KGHSH, CDR2 LQKENI. CDR3 bases: TGTGCCAGCTCACCCCAGGGGGGTTCCTCCTACGAGCAGTACTTC. Protein sequence: CASSPQGGSSYEQYF. Using reference TRBV18 and TRBJ2-7 for the parts outside the CDR3, the full variable domain is NAGVMQNPRHLVRRRGQEARLRCSPMKGHSHVYWYRQLPEEGLKFMVYLQKENIIDESGMPKERFSAEFPKEGPSILRIQQVVRGDSAAYFCASSPQGGSSYEQYFGPGTRLTVT.

The chain recombines TRBV6-2 or TRBV6-3 with TRBJ1-2, with no clear D. The CDR3 runs 13 residues. Trimming took off 4 bases at V and 7 bases at J, with 13 bases between the two ends. Germline lookup yields CDR1 MNHEY and CDR2 SVGEGT. CDR3 in DNA: TGTGCCAGCAGTTCCGGCGGGGTGGGTGGCTACACCTTC. Encoded protein: CASSSGGVGGYTF.

The chain carries TRBV3-1 (or the pseudogene TRBV3-2) and TRBJ1-1, with D hard to call. The CDR3 has 15 amino acids. With 0 bases removed from V and 5 bases from J, the gap between germline ends came to 13 bases. CDR1 and CDR2 from the germline V gene are LGHDT and YNNKEL (reference sequence). The CDR3 DNA follows: TGTGCCAGCAGCCAAGATCTGGGAGTGGGGACTGAAGCTTTCTTT. This translates into CASSQDLGVGTEAFF.

This chain links TRBV23-1 with TRBJ1-3; 8 nucleotides match TRBD1. TRBV23-1 is an open reading frame whose function is uncertain. After removal of 2 bases from V and 0 bases from J, the junction contained 9 bases not matched to a gene. CDR3 size: 18 residues. The CDR3 DNA follows: TGCGCCAGCAGTCAAGATCCGCCGGGACAGGCCTCTGGAAACACCATATATTTT. It specifies CASSQDPPGQASGNTIYF.